This T cell receptor beta chain was obtained from a study of early T cells in non-severe SARS-CoV-2 infection. At the level of the study: Sequencing targeted bulk RNA from unsorted whole blood, leaving chains unpaired.

Study results and caveats: VDJdb matching skewed toward anti-spike CD8 responses, missing private and CD4 specificities.

The V and J ends lost 5 bases and 8 bases respectively, with 15 bases between them. The CDR3 runs to 13 residues. Germline-derived CDR1 and CDR2 are SGHVS and FQNEAQ. MiXCR, run by TCRdb on the 5' RACE reads, gives a single entry per CDR3 protein. The sample has almost 30,000 distinct CDR3 sequences, approximately 5.2% seen once. This clonotype was recorded a few times. Antigen unknown. This receptor was taken from an adult who was a healthcare worker with PCR-confirmed SARS-CoV-2 infection or an uninfected control (not recorded which). The specimen was whole blood. J is TRBJ2-5 and V is TRBV7-8; D possibly matches TRBD1 or TRBD2 (5 bases each). The CDR3 DNA reads as TGTGCCAGCAGCCCGCCGGTGGGGGTCACCCAGTACTTC. As protein: CASSPPVGVTQYF.